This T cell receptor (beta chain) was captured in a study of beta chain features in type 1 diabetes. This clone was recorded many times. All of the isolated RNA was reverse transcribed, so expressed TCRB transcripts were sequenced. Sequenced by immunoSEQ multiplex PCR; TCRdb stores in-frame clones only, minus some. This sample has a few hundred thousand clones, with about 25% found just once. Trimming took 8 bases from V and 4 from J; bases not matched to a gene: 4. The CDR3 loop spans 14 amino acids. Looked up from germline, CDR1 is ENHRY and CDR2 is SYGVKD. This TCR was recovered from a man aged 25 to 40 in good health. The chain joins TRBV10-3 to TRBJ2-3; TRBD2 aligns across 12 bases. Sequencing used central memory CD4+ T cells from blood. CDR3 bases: TGTGCCATCGCTAGCGGGAGGGATTCAGATACGCAGTATTTT. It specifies CAIASGRDSDTQYF.